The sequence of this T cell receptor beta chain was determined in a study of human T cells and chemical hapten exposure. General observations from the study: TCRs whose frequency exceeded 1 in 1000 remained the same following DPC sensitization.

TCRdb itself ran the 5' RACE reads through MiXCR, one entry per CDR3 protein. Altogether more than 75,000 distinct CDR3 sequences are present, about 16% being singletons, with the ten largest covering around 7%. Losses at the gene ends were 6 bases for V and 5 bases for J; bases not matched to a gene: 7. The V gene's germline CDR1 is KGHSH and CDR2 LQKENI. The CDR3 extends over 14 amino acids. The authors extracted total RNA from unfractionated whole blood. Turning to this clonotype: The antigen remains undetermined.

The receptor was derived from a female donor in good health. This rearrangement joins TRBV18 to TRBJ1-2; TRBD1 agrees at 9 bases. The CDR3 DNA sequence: TGTGCCAGCTCGCCTACAGGGGGCGGTTATGGCTACACCTTC. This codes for CASSPTGGGYGYTF.